This is a list of T cell receptor beta chains from one sample in a study of blood T cells in healthy people across ages. TCRdb called the 5' RACE reads again in MiXCR, with one record for every CDR3 protein. Of 500,000 to 550,000 distinct CDR3 sequences detected, less than 25% appear once; the ten largest clones hold around 10%. A further study also used this sample, focusing on T cells of mothers and their children.

The material sequenced was blood. Receptors were obtained from a boy aged 5-17 years in good health. Each CDR3 is given with its conserved first and last residue. Each record gives: clone size, V gene, D gene, J gene, CDR3 DNA, CDR3 protein. D genes are given only for firm matches. Clone sizes are given selectively: once, few, many, or a class where the clone is expanded.

>NA|TRBV5-1|TRBD2|TRBJ2-6
TGCGCCAGCAGCCTTAGCGGGGATACCATCTCTGGGGCCAACGTCCTGACTTTC
CASSLSGDTISGANVLTF
>NA|TRBV4-3|NA|TRBJ2-2
TGCGCCAGCAGCCAAGAGTTCTCCGCCGGGGAGCTGTTTTTT
CASSQEFSAGELFF
>few|TRBV7-2|NA|TRBJ1-1
TGTGCCAGCAGCGCGGACAGACTCTTGAACACTGAAGCTTTCTTT
CASSADRLLNTEAFF
>NA|TRBV20-1|NA|TRBJ2-7
TGCAGTGCGTCGGACTCCATCGGGATGGAGCAGTACTTC
CSASDSIGMEQYF
>NA|TRBV20-1|TRBD1|TRBJ1-4
TGCAGTGCAGTTAGGACAGGGGGAGATGAAAAACTGTTTTTT
CSAVRTGGDEKLFF
>few|TRBV9|TRBD1|TRBJ2-1
TGTGCCAGCAGCGTCCGAACAGGGGTTTATAAGGGAGAGATCTACAATGAGCAGTTCTTC
CASSVRTGVYKGEIYNEQFF
>few|TRBV4-2|TRBD2|TRBJ2-7
TGTGCCAGCAGCCAAAAGACTAGCGGGGGCTACGAGCAGTACTTC
CASSQKTSGGYEQYF
>once|TRBV7-2|NA|TRBJ1-3
TGTGCCAGCAGCCTTTCGATTCCCGGGGCGGATCCCTTTTGGACCATATATTTT
CASSLSIPGADPFWTIYF
>few|TRBV12-3/TRBV12-4|TRBD2|TRBJ2-5
TGTGCCAGCAGCATAGAGGATAGCGGGAGTAAGGCCCAGTACTTC
CASSIEDSGSKAQYF
>few|TRBV7-2|NA|TRBJ2-3
TGTGCCAGCAGCCCGCTCGGGGCCCGCACAGATACGCAGTATTTT
CASSPLGARTDTQYF
>NA|TRBV27|TRBD2|TRBJ2-1
TGTGCCAGCAGTTCCGGGACTAGCGGGAGGGGTGAGCAGTTCTTC
CASSSGTSGRGEQFF
>few|TRBV3-1|NA|TRBJ1-1
TGTGCCAGCAGCCCCCCACGAGGGATGAACACTGAAGCTTTCTTT
CASSPPRGMNTEAFF
>few|TRBV20-1|NA|TRBJ2-2
TGCAGTGCTAGTTCCCTTGGGAACACCGGGGAGCTGTTTTTT
CSASSLGNTGELFF
>few|TRBV7-2|NA|TRBJ2-5
TGTGCCAGCAGCTTGGGTGACGGACAAGAGACCCAGTACTTC
CASSLGDGQETQYF
>NA|TRBV7-2|TRBD1|TRBJ1-2
TGTGCCAGCAGCCCCCGGACAGGGGGCAGAGACTATGGCTACACCTTC
CASSPRTGGRDYGYTF
>NA|TRBV6-5|NA|TRBJ2-7
TGTGCCAGCAGTTACTCGAGTCGCGGTACCTACGAGCAGTACTTC
CASSYSSRGTYEQYF
>NA|TRBV7-9|NA|TRBJ2-3
TGTGCCAGCAGCTTAGGCCCAGGCCAGGGGATTCGTACAGATACGCAGTATTTT
CASSLGPGQGIRTDTQYF
>NA|TRBV7-8|TRBD1|TRBJ2-5
TGTGCCAGCAGCTCCCGACAGGGGGTCGTCAAGACCCAGTACTTC
CASSSRQGVVKTQYF
>many|TRBV15|NA|TRBJ2-3
TGTGCCACCAGCGGGGGAACCCACACAGATACGCAGTATTTT
CATSGGTHTDTQYF
>NA|TRBV7-6|TRBD1|TRBJ2-7
TGTGCCAGCAGCTTCTTAGAGCTGGGACAGTACAACTACGAGCAGTACTTC
CASSFLELGQYNYEQYF
>few|TRBV28|NA|TRBJ2-5
TGTGCCAGCCGCATAAAGGACAGGACCCAGTACTTC
CASRIKDRTQYF
>few|TRBV25-1|NA|TRBJ2-3
TGTGCCAGCAGTGTCGGCCTAGCGACAGAGCCCACAGATACGCAGTATTTT
CASSVGLATEPTDTQYF
>NA|TRBV20-1|NA|TRBJ2-3
TGCAGTGCTAGCCAAACTGGATCCTACACAGATACGCAGTATTTT
CSASQTGSYTDTQYF
>NA|TRBV20-1|NA|TRBJ2-4
TGCAGTGCTAGACGAGGGGGTTGGAACGGGGACGAGTACTTC
CSARRGGWNGDEYF